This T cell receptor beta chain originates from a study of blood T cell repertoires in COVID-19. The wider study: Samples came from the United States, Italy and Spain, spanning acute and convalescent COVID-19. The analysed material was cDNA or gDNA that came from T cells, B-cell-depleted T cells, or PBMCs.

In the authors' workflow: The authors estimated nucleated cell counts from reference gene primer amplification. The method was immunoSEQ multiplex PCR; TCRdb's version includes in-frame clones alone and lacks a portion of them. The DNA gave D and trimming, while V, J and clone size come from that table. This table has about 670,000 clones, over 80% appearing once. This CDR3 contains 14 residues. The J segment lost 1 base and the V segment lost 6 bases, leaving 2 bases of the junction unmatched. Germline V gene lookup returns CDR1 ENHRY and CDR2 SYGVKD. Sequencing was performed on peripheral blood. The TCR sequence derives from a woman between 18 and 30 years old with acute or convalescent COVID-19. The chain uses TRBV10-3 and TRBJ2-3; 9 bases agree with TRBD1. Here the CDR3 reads CAIRGQGGTDTQYF. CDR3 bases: TGTGCCATCAGGGGACAGGGTGGCACAGATACGCAGTATTTT.